This T cell receptor beta chain appears in the sequencing data of a study of regulatory T cells in long-lasting Graves disease. Study-wide findings and caveats: Favored usage of TRBV28, TRBJ1-2 and TRBJ2-5 was recorded in persistent disease.

After removal of 6 bases from V and 5 bases from J, the junction contained 10 bases not matched to a gene. CDR3 length: 15 residues. Per the germline V gene, CDR1 is MNHEY and CDR2 is SVGEGT. Time point specified: newly diagnosed GD, antithyroid drugs for less than 3 months. PBMC-derived RNA was used for the TCR library. Worth noting for this clonotype: Its matching antigen is unknown.

The TCR beta library used iRepertoire HTBI primers with Arm-PCR amplification of CDR3. Using its own MiXCR run on the multiplex PCR reads, TCRdb lists one record per CDR3 protein. The sample holds 620,000 or so distinct CDR3 sequences, 16% seen once. The same data also went into a second study, on T cells in Graves' hyperthyroidism and ophthalmopathy. That source adds: Patients aged 18 to 65 had newly diagnosed hyperthyroidism lasting under 2 months.

The clonotype originates from a woman in her 30s with Graves disease. The chain recombines TRBV6-2 or TRBV6-3 with TRBJ2-7; 10 bases line up with TRBD2. The input for sequencing was peripheral blood mononuclear cells (PBMCs), taken at new diagnosis, from a patient treated with antithyroid drugs. In DNA form, the CDR3 reads TGTGCCAGCAGCCTACTAGCGGGATTGCCCCACGAGCAGTACTTC. Protein: CASSLLAGLPHEQYF.